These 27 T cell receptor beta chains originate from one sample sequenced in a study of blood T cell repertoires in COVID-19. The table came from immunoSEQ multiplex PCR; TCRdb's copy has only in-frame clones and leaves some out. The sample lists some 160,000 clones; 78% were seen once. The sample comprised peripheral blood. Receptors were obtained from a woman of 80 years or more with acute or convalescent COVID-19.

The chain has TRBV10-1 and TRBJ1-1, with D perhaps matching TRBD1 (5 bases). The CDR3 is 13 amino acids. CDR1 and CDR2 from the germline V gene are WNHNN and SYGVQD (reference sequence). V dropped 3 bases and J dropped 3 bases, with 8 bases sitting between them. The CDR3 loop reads CASSETGDTEAFF. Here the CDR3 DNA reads TGCGCCAGCAGTGAAACGGGGGACACTGAAGCTTTCTTT.

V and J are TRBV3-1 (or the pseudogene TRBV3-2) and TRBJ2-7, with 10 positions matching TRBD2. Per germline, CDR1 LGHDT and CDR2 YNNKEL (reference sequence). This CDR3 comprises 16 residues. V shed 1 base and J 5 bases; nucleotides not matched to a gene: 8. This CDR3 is CASSQVALAGINEQYF. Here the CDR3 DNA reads TGTGCCAGCAGCCAAGTTGCACTAGCGGGAATCAACGAGCAGTACTTC.

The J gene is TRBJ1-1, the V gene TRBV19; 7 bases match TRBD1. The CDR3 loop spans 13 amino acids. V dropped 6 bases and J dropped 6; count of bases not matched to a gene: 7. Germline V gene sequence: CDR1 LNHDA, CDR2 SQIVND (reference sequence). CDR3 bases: TGTGCCAGTAGCCGCTTAGGGGGCGCTGAAGCTTTCTTT. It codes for CASSRLGGAEAFF.

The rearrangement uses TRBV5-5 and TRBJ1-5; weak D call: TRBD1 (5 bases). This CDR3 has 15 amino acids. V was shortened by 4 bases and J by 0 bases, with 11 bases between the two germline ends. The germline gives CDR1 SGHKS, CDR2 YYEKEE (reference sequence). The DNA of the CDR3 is TGTGCCAGCAGCCCGGACAATTATAGCAATCAGCCCCAGCATTTT. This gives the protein CASSPDNYSNQPQHF.

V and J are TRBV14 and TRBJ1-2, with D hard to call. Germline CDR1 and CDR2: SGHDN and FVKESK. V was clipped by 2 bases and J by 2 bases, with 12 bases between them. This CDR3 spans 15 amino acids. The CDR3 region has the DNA TGTGCCAGCAGCCAAAATCAGGCGACAAACTATGGCTACACCTTC. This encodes CASSQNQATNYGYTF.

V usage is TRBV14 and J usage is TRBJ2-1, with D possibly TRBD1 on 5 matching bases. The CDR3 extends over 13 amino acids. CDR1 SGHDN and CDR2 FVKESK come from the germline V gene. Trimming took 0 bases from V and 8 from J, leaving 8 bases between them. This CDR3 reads CASSQDGADEQFF. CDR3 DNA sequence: TGTGCCAGCAGCCAAGATGGGGCGGATGAGCAGTTCTTC.

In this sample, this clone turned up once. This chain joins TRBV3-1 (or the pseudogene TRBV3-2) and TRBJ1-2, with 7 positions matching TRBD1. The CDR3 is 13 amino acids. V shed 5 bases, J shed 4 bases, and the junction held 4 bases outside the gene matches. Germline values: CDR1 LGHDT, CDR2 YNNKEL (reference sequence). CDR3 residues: CASSSTGVYGYTF. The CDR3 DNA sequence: TGTGCCAGCAGCTCTACAGGGGTCTATGGCTACACCTTC.

The CDR3 loop reads CASSDEASGRYEQYF. DNA of the CDR3: TGTGCCAGCAGTGACGAGGCTAGCGGGAGATACGAGCAGTACTTC. The chain recombines TRBV6-1 with TRBJ2-7, with 10 bases fitting TRBD2. Germline-derived CDR1 and CDR2 are MNHNS and SASEGT. The CDR3 runs to 15 residues. J lost 4 bases, V lost 3 bases, and 6 bases had no gene match.

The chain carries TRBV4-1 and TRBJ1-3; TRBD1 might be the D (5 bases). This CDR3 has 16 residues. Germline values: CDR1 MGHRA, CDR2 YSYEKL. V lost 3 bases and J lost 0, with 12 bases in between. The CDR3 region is CASSQQGPSSGNTIYF. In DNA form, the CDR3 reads TGCGCCAGCAGCCAGCAGGGCCCGAGCTCTGGAAACACCATATATTTT.

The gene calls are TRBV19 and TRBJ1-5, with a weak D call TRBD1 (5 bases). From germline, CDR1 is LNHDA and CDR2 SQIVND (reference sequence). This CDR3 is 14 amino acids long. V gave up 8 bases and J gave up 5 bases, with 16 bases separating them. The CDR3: CASHRGDGHQPQHF. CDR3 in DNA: TGTGCCAGTCACCGGGGGGATGGACATCAGCCCCAGCATTTT.

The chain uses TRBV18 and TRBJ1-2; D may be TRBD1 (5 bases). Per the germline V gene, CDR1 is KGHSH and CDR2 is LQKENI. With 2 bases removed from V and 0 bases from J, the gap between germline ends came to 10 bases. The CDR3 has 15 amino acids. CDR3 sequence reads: CASSPGAGPNYGYTF. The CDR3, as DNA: TGTGCCAGCTCACCAGGGGCAGGTCCTAACTATGGCTACACCTTC.

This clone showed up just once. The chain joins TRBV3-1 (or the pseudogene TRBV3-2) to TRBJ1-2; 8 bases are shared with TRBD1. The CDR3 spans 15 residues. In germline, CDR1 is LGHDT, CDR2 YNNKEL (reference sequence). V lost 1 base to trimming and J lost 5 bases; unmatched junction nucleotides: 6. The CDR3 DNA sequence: TGTGCCAGCAGCCAAGCGAACAGGGGGGGGTATGGCTACACCTTC. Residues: CASSQANRGGYGYTF.

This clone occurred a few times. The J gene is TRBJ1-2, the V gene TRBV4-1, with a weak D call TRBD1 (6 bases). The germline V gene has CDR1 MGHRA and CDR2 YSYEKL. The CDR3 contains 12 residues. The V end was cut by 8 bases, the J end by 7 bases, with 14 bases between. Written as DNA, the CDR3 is TGCGCCAGCGGCTCGGGGGGCCTTGGCTACACCTTC. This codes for CASGSGGLGYTF.

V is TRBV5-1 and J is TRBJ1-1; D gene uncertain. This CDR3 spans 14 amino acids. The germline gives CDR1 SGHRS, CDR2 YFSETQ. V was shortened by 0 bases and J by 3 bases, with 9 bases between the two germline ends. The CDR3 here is CASSLGAFYTEAFF. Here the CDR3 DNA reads TGCGCCAGCAGCTTGGGGGCGTTTTACACTGAAGCTTTCTTT.

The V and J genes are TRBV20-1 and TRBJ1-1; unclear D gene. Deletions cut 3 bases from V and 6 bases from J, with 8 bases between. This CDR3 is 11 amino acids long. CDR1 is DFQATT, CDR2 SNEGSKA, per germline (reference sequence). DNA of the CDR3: TGCAGTGCTAGGGGCGGGGCTGAAGCTTTCTTT. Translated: CSARGGAEAFF.

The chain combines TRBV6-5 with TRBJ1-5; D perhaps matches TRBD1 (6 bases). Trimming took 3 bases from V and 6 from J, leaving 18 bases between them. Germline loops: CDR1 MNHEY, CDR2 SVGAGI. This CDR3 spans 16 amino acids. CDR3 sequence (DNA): TGTGCCAGCAGTTATTCCTCACAGGGACGTGCTCAGCCCCAGCATTTT. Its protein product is CASSYSSQGRAQPQHF.

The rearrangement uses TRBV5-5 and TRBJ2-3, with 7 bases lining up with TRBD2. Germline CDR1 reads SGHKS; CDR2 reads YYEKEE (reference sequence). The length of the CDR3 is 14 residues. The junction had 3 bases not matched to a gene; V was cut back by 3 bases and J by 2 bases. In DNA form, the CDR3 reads TGTGCCAGCAGCTACGGGGGGTACACAGATACGCAGTATTTT. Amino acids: CASSYGGYTDTQYF.

DNA of the CDR3: TGTGCCAGCAGTGTAACCGGGACAAGATACAATCAGCCCCAGCATTTT. Translating gives CASSVTGTRYNQPQHF. This chain connects TRBV28 to TRBJ1-5; TRBD1 might be the D (6 bases). Germline V gene data show CDR1 as MDHEN and CDR2 as SYDVKM. This CDR3 comprises 16 residues. V was pared by 5 bases and J by 3 bases, with 17 bases between.

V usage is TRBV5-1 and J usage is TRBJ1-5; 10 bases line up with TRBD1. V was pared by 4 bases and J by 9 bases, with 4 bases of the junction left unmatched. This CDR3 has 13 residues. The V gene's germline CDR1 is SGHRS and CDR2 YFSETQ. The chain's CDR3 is CASSPGQGLPQHF. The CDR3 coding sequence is TGCGCCAGCAGCCCGGGACAGGGGTTGCCCCAGCATTTT.

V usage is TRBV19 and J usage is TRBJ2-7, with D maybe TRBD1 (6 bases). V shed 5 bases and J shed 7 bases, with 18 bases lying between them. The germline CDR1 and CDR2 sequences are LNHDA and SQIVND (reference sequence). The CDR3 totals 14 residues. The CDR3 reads CASSQGFSAQEQYF. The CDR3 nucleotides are TGTGCCAGTAGTCAGGGGTTTTCAGCACAGGAGCAGTACTTC.

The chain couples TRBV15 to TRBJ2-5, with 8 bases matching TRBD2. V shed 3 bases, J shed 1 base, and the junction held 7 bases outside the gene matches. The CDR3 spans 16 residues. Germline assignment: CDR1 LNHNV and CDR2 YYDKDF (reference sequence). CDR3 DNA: TGTGCCACCAGCAGCTCTGTCGCGGGAGGCCAAGAGACCCAGTACTTC. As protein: CATSSSVAGGQETQYF.

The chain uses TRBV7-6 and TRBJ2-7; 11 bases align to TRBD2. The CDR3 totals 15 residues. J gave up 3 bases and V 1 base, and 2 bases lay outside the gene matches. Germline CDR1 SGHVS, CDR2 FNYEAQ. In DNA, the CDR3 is TGTGCCAGCAGCTTAGGTCTAGCGGGGGGCTACGAGCAGTACTTC. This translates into CASSLGLAGGYEQYF.

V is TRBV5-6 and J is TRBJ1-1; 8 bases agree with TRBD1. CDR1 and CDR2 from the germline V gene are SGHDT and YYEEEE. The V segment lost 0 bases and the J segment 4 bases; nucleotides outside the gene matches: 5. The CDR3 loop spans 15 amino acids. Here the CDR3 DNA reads TGTGCCAGCAGCTTGGTTTGGACAGGGACCACTGAAGCTTTCTTT. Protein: CASSLVWTGTTEAFF.

The CDR3 DNA reads TGCAGTGCCCGGGGGAACACTGAAGCTTTCTTT. Translation: CSARGNTEAFF. The chain recombines TRBV20-1 with TRBJ1-1; no clear D. The ends were cut back, 6 bases at V and 1 base at J, with 6 bases in the middle. The CDR3 loop spans 11 amino acids. The germline V gene encodes CDR1 DFQATT and CDR2 SNEGSKA (reference sequence).

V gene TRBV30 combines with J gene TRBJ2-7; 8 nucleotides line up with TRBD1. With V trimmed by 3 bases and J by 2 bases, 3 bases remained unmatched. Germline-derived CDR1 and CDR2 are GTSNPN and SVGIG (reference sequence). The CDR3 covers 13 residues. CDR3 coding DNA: TGTGCCTGGAGAGGGACAGGCACCTACGAGCAGTACTTC. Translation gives CAWRGTGTYEQYF.

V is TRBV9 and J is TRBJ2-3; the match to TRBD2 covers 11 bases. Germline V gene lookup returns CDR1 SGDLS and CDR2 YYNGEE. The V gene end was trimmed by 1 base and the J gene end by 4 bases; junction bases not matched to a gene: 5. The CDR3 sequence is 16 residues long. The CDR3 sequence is CASSVRQLAGADTQYF. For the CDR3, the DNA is TGTGCCAGCAGCGTACGGCAACTAGCGGGAGCAGATACGCAGTATTTT.

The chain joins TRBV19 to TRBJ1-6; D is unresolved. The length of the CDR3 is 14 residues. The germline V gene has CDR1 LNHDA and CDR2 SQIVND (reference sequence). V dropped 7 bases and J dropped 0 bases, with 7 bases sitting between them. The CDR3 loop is CASTARSYNSPLHF. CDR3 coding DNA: TGTGCCAGTACCGCGCGCTCCTATAATTCACCCCTCCACTTT.